This T cell receptor beta chain was documented in a study of beta chain features in type 1 diabetes. Study at large: The patients were much like the healthy donors in age, gender and cell yields.

Investigators reverse transcribed all isolated RNA, so they sequenced expressed TCRB transcripts. The table came from immunoSEQ multiplex PCR; TCRdb's copy has only in-frame clones and leaves some out. The table includes about 150,000 clones, approximately 10% detected once. Overall study findings and caveats: VDJ junctions from patients with type 1 diabetes contained fewer insertions and more deletions. The naive, central memory and Treg TCRB repertoires looked more alike in patients than they did in healthy donors. Shorter TCRB CDR3s, moderately but significantly so, were found in Type 1 diabetes patients in all four CD4+ subsets.

This clone showed up just a few times. No antigen is known for it. The same CDR3 also results from other DNA sequences found in this sample. The CDR3 totals 15 residues. The junction had 3 bases not matched to a gene; V was cut back by 0 bases and J by 1 base. Per the germline V gene, CDR1 is SGHRS and CDR2 is YFSETQ. This sequence was found in a young man with type 1 diabetes. The chain has TRBV5-1 and TRBJ1-1; 7 bases map to TRBD1. The material sequenced was central memory CD4+ T cells from blood. CDR3 sequence reads: CASSLGGTANTEAFF. The CDR3 DNA follows: TGCGCCAGCAGCTTGGGGGGGACAGCGAACACTGAAGCTTTCTTT. The whole variable domain, filled in from reference TRBV5-1 and TRBJ1-1, reads KAGVTQTPRYLIKTRGQQVTLSCSPISGHRSVSWYQQTPGQGLQFLFEYFSETQRNKGNFPGRFSGRQFSNSRSEMNVSTLELGDSALYLCASSLGGTANTEAFFGQGTRLTVV.